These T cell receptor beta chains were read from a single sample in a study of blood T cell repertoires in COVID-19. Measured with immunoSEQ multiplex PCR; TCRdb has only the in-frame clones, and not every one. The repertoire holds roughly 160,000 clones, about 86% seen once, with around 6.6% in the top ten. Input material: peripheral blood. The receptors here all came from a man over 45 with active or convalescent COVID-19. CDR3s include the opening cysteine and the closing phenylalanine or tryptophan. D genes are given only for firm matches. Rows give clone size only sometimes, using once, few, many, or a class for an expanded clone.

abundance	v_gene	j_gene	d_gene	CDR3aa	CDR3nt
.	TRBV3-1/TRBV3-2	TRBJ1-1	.	CASSINLNTEAFF	TGTGCCAGCAGCATAAATTTGAACACTGAAGCTTTCTTT
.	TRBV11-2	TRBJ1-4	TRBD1	CASSPYPRGQGARNEKLFF	TGTGCCAGCAGCCCATACCCCCGAGGACAGGGGGCACGTAATGAAAAACTGTTTTTT
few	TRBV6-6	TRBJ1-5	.	CASSYSIGRLNQPQHF	TGTGCCAGCAGTTACTCGATCGGTCGGTTAAATCAGCCCCAGCATTTT
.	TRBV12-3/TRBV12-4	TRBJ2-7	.	CASSSTYEQYF	TGTGCCAGCAGTTCCACCTACGAGCAGTACTTC
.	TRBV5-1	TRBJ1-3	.	CASSLVPGLGNTIYF	TGCGCCAGCAGCTTGGTGCCAGGGCTTGGAAACACCATATATTTT
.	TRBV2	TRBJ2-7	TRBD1	CASSAYPGQGSEQYF	TGTGCCAGCAGTGCGTATCCGGGACAGGGGTCCGAGCAGTACTTC
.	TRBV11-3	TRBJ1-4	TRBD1	CASSGDRGETTNEKLFF	TGTGCCAGCAGCGGGGACAGGGGCGAGACAACTAATGAAAAACTGTTTTTT
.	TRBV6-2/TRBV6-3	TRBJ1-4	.	CASSYSSATNEKLFF	TGTGCCAGCAGTTACTCGTCTGCAACTAATGAAAAACTGTTTTTT
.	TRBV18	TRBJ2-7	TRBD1	CASSDRGGEQYF	TGTGCCAGCTCAGACAGGGGGGGCGAGCAGTACTTC
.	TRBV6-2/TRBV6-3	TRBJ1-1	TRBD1	CASSLGQFANTEAFF	TGTGCCAGCAGTCTGGGACAGTTTGCGAACACTGAAGCTTTCTTT
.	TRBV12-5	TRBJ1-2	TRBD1	CASGLDLSGGDNYGYTF	TGTGCTAGTGGTTTGGATCTATCAGGGGGTGATAACTATGGCTACACCTTC
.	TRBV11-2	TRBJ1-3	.	CASSFTLRRISGNTIYF	TGTGCCAGCAGCTTTACCCTGCGGCGAATCTCTGGAAACACCATATATTTT
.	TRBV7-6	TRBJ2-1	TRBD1	CASSSPDRVGHNEQFF	TGTGCCAGCAGCTCTCCGGACAGGGTAGGCCACAATGAGCAGTTCTTC
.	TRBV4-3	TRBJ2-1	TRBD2	CASSQVASGKWAEQFF	TGCGCCAGCAGCCAAGTTGCTAGCGGAAAGTGGGCAGAGCAGTTCTTC
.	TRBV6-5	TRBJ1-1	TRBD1	CASSTGQGVTEAFF	TGTGCCAGCAGCACGGGACAGGGAGTCACTGAAGCTTTCTTT
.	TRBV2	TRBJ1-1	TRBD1	CASQLGTGVGTEAFF	TGTGCCAGCCAACTCGGGACAGGGGTCGGCACTGAAGCTTTCTTT